This T cell receptor beta chain was documented in a study of T cells expressing NK-cell markers. Study overall: Cells sorted as CD3+CD56+NKG2C+, CD3+CD56+NKG2C- and CD3+CD56-NKG2C+ T cells supplied the TCR beta repertoires. Within the sequenced cohort of eight donors, seven exhibited HCMV seropositivity and one was seronegative.

In germline, CDR1 is KGHSH, CDR2 LQKENI. The CDR3 extends over 14 amino acids. It was by 5'RACE template switching with UMIs that TCR beta cDNA was made. TCRdb reprocessed the 5' RACE reads, with one entry per CDR3 protein and no DNA. This sample's table has over 250,000 distinct CDR3 sequences. The receptor's source is a woman aged 18 to 75 in good health. This chain links TRBV18 with TRBJ1-1; the D call of TRBD1 rests on TCRdb alone, since no DNA is present to check it. Sequences were obtained from blood T cells: a sorted CD56 or NKG2C T cell subset, CD4+ or CD8+ T cells, or bulk PBMC T cells (not recorded which). This chain's CDR3 is CASSRGQKNTEAFF.